Each of the 16 T cell receptor beta chains below was sequenced from the same sample in a study of identifying expanded T cells in peripheral blood. Sequenced by immunoSEQ multiplex PCR; TCRdb stores in-frame clones only, minus some. Of about 85,000 clones in the sample, more than 75% were seen once. Sequencing used blood. These receptors were taken from a person between 18 and 75 years old in good health.

The genes are TRBV7-2 and TRBJ1-5, with D perhaps matching TRBD1 (6 bases). There are 16 residues in the CDR3. Germline assignment: CDR1 SGHTA and CDR2 FQGNSA. Trimming pared 1 base from V and 5 bases from J, leaving 15 bases between. The CDR3 DNA reads as TGTGCCAGCAGCTTAGAATGGAACAGGGTCGATCAGCCCCAGCATTTT. This gives the protein CASSLEWNRVDQPQHF.

The chain joins TRBV5-5 to TRBJ2-7; TRBD1 matches 10 bases. CDR3 length: 19 residues. V was clipped by 4 bases and J by 0 bases; unmatched bases: 16. Per the germline V gene, CDR1 is SGHKS and CDR2 is YYEKEE (reference sequence). The DNA of the CDR3 is TGTGCCAGCAGCCAAGGCCGGGACAGGGGCCCCGATCTCTCCTACGAGCAGTACTTC. Translating gives CASSQGRDRGPDLSYEQYF.

In its sample, this clone was seen once. The chain carries TRBV2 and TRBJ2-3, with no clear D. Per the germline V gene, CDR1 is SNHLY and CDR2 is FYNNEI. CDR3 length equals 15 residues. V was pared by 9 bases and J by 0 bases, with 16 bases between. The CDR3: CASREARTSTDTQYF. The CDR3 region has the DNA TGTGCCAGTCGCGAAGCCCGTACTAGCACAGATACGCAGTATTTT.

CDR3 sequence reads: CASRSIRGYQETQYF. For the CDR3, the DNA is TGTGCCAGCAGATCCATCAGGGGTTACCAAGAGACCCAGTACTTC. The genes are TRBV11-2 and TRBJ2-5; D is possibly TRBD1 (6 bases). Germline assignment: CDR1 SGHAT and CDR2 FQNNGV. V gave up 6 bases and J gave up 0 bases, with 14 bases separating them. The CDR3 sequence is 15 residues long.

CDR3 bases: TGCGCCAGCAGCTTTGCGGGACTAGCGGGGGAGACCCAGTACTTC. Translated, it gives CASSFAGLAGETQYF. The chain is built from TRBV5-1 and TRBJ2-5; 13 nucleotides match TRBD2. Germline CDR1 reads SGHRS; CDR2 reads YFSETQ. With 2 bases clipped from V and 5 bases from J, the junction kept 3 bases outside the gene matches. This CDR3 contains 15 residues.

The chain joins TRBV19 to TRBJ2-1; the D gene is possibly TRBD2 (5 bases). Germline values: CDR1 LNHDA, CDR2 SQIVND (reference sequence). V was shortened by 3 bases and J by 3 bases, with 15 bases between the two germline ends. The CDR3 totals 16 residues. The chain's CDR3 is CASSMDEGNYYNEQFF. Here the CDR3 DNA reads TGTGCCAGTAGTATGGATGAGGGCAACTACTACAATGAGCAGTTCTTC.

The V call is TRBV27, the J call TRBJ2-2, with TRBD1 identical over 9 bases. The junction had 10 bases not matched to a gene; V was cut back by 4 bases and J by 7 bases. Germline values: CDR1 MNHEY, CDR2 SMNVEV (reference sequence). The CDR3 runs 16 residues. The CDR3 DNA follows: TGTGCCAGCAGTTCCCTACAGGGGGCAGTATTCGGGGAGCTGTTTTTT. Its protein is CASSSLQGAVFGELFF.

The CDR3 is CASSVDGQGAGGYTF. In DNA, the CDR3 is TGTGCCAGCAGCGTAGACGGACAGGGGGCAGGGGGCTACACCTTC. V gene TRBV7-2 combines with J gene TRBJ1-2, with 11 bases fitting TRBD1. V lost 5 bases and J lost 8; bases outside the gene matches: 10. Germline V lookup: CDR1 SGHTA, CDR2 FQGNSA. CDR3 length: 15 residues.

The rearrangement joins TRBV7-9 to TRBJ1-3, with D maybe TRBD1 (6 bases). This CDR3 comprises 15 residues. With 0 bases removed from V and 4 bases from J, the gap between germline ends came to 10 bases. Germline loops: CDR1 SEHNR, CDR2 FQNEAQ (reference sequence). CDR3 in DNA: TGTGCCAGCAGCTTAGCGGGGGCATCGGGAAACACCATATATTTT. Translation: CASSLAGASGNTIYF.

The J gene is TRBJ1-5, the V gene TRBV28, with D hard to call. CDR3 length: 15 amino acids. Per germline, CDR1 MDHEN and CDR2 SYDVKM. The V gene lost 0 bases and the J gene lost 4 bases, with 10 bases spanning the gap. Here the CDR3 reads CASSLWAGRNQPQHF. The CDR3 nucleotides read TGTGCCAGCAGTTTATGGGCGGGGAGGAATCAGCCCCAGCATTTT.

J is TRBJ1-4 and V is TRBV28; 7 bases align to TRBD1. The CDR3 has 13 amino acids. Germline CDR1 is MDHEN and CDR2 is SYDVKM. V shed 2 bases, J shed 10 bases, and the junction held 4 bases outside the gene matches. The CDR3 bases are TGTGCCAGCAGTTTAGGGCAGGGGGTAAAACTGTTTTTT. Amino acids: CASSLGQGVKLFF.

V usage is TRBV30 and J usage is TRBJ2-3, with D tentatively TRBD1 or TRBD2 (5 bases each). This CDR3 has 16 residues. Per the germline V gene, CDR1 is GTSNPN and CDR2 is SVGIG (reference sequence). V was shortened by 1 base and J by 4 bases, with 18 bases between the two germline ends. CDR3 coding DNA: TGTGCCTGGAGTGAAACCGGGACGGGAAGAGCAGATACGCAGTATTTT. It yields the protein CAWSETGTGRADTQYF.

This chain uses TRBV2 with TRBJ1-2; TRBD1 is a possible D gene (5 bases). Trimming shortened V by 7 bases and J by 0 bases, and 9 bases separated the two germline ends. Germline values: CDR1 SNHLY, CDR2 FYNNEI. This CDR3 contains 13 residues. The CDR3 sequence is CASKTDANYGYTF. The CDR3 DNA reads TGTGCCAGCAAGACAGATGCTAACTATGGCTACACCTTC.

This chain joins TRBV5-8 and TRBJ2-6; D remains ambiguous. This CDR3 has 15 residues. V was clipped by 4 bases and J by 2 bases, with 10 bases between them. Per the germline V gene, CDR1 is SGHTS and CDR2 is YDEGEE. The CDR3 nucleotides are TGTGCCAGCAGCCTCCGTGGGGCTGGGGCCAACGTCCTGACTTTC. Translating it yields CASSLRGAGANVLTF.

The CDR3: CASSYSRGVTDTQYF. The CDR3 DNA reads as TGTGCCAGCAGTTACTCGAGGGGGGTCACAGATACGCAGTATTTT. The chain has TRBV6-6 and TRBJ2-3; either TRBD1 or TRBD2 may supply D (6 bases each). CDR1 and CDR2 (germline): MNHNY, SVGAGI (reference sequence). The CDR3 contains 15 residues. Deletions cut 0 bases from V and 2 bases from J, with 9 bases between.

The J gene is TRBJ1-6, the V gene TRBV7-9; D gene unclear. V was trimmed by 1 base and J by 6 bases, leaving 7 bases between them. Germline loops: CDR1 SEHNR, CDR2 FQNEAQ (reference sequence). The CDR3 covers 14 residues. The CDR3 protein is CASSLEQFNSPLHF. The CDR3 region has the DNA TGTGCCAGCAGCTTAGAACAGTTTAATTCACCCCTCCACTTT.